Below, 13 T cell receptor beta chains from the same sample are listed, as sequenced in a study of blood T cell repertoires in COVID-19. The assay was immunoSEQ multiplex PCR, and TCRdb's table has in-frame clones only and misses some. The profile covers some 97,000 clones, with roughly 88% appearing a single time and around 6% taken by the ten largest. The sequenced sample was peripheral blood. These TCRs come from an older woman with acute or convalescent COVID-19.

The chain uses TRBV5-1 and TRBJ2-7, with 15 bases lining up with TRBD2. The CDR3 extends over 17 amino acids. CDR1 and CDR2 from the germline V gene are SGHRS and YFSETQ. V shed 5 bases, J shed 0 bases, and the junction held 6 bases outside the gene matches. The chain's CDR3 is CASSHGLAGGSSYEQYF. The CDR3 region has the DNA TGCGCCAGCAGTCATGGACTAGCGGGAGGGTCCTCCTACGAGCAGTACTTC. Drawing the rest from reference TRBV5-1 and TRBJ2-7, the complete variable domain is KAGVTQTPRYLIKTRGQQVTLSCSPISGHRSVSWYQQTPGQGLQFLFEYFSETQRNKGNFPGRFSGRQFSNSRSEMNVSTLELGDSALYLCASSHGLAGGSSYEQYFGPGTRLTVT.

The CDR3 protein is CASSVGTGGDYGYTF. The CDR3 coding sequence is TGTGCCAGCAGCGTAGGGACAGGGGGCGACTATGGCTACACCTTC. The V gene is TRBV9, the J gene TRBJ1-2; 11 nucleotides align to TRBD1. The CDR3 contains 15 residues. Germline CDR1 is SGDLS and CDR2 is YYNGEE. V was pared by 0 bases and J by 3 bases, with 1 base of the junction left unmatched.

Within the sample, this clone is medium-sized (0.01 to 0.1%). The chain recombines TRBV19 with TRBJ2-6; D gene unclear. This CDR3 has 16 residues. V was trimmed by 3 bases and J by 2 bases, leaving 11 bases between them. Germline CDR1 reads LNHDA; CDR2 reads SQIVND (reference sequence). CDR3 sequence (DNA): TGTGCCAGTAGTATTTCCCAGGCCGCTGGGGCCAACGTCCTGACTTTC. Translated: CASSISQAAGANVLTF.

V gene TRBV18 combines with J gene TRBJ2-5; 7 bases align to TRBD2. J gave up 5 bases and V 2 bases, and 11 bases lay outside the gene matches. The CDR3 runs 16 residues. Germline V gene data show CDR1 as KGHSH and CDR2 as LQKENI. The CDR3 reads CASSPKGTSVGETQYF. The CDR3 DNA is TGTGCCAGCTCACCAAAGGGTACTAGCGTTGGGGAGACCCAGTACTTC.

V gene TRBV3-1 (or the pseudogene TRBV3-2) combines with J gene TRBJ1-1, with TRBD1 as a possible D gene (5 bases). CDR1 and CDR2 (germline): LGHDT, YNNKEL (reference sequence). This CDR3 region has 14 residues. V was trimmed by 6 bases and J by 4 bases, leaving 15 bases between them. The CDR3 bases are TGTGCCAGCAGTATCGCAGGGATAGGCACTGAAGCTTTCTTT. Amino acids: CASSIAGIGTEAFF.

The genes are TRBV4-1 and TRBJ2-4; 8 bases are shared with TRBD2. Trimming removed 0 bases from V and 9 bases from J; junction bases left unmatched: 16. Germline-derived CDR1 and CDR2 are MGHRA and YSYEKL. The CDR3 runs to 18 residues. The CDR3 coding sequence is TGCGCCAGCAGCCAAGATCCGGCGCGGGAGGCCGTATATAGCATTCAGTACTTC. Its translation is CASSQDPAREAVYSIQYF.

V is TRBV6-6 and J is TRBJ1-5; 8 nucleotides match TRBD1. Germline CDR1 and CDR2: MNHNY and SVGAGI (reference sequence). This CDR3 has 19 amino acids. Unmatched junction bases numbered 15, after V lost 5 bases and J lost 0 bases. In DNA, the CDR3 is TGTGCCAGCAGTCTCGCCGGGGACAGGCTACTCTATAGCAATCAGCCCCAGCATTTT. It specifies CASSLAGDRLLYSNQPQHF.

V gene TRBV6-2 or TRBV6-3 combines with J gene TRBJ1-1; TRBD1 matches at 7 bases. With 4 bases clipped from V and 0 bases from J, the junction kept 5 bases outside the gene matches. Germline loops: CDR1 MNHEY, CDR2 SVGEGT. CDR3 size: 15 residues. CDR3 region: CASSWGQLMNTEAFF. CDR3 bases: TGTGCCAGCAGTTGGGGACAGCTAATGAACACTGAAGCTTTCTTT.

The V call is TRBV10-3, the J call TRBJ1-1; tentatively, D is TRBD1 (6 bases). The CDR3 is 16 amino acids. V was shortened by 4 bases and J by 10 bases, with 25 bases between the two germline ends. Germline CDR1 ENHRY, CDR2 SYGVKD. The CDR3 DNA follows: TGTGCCATCAGTGTGGACTCGCGGGGGGGCGGAGCGATAGCTTTCTTT. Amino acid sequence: CAISVDSRGGGAIAFF.

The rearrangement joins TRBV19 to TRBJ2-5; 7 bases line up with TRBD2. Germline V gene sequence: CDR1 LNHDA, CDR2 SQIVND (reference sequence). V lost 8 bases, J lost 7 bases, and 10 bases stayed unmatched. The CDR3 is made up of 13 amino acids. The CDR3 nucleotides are TGTGCCAGTGCCCGGGGGGTTGGAGCGACCCAGTACTTC. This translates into CASARGVGATQYF.

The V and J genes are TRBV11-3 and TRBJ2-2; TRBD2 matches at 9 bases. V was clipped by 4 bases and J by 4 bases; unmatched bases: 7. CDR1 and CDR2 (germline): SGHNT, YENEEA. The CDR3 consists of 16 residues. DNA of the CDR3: TGTGCCAGCAGCTCACGTTCGGGACTAGCCACCGGGGAGCTGTTTTTT. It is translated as CASSSRSGLATGELFF. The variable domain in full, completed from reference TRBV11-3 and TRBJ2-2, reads EAGVVQSPRYKIIEKKQPVAFWCNPISGHNTLYWYLQNLGQGPELLIRYENEEAVDDSQLPKDRFSAERLKGVDSTLKIQPAELGDSAVYLCASSSRSGLATGELFFGEGSRLTVL.

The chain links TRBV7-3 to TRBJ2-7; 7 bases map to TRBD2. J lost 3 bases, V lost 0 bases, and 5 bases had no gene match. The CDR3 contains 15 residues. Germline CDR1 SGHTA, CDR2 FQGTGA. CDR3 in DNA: TGTGCCAGCAGCTTAACGACTAGCCCCATCTACGAGCAGTACTTC. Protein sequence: CASSLTTSPIYEQYF. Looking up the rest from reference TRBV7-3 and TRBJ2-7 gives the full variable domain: GAGVSQTPSNKVTEKGKYVELRCDPISGHTALYWYRQSLGQGPEFLIYFQGTGAADDSGLPNDRFFAVRPEGSVSTLKIQRTERGDSAVYLCASSLTTSPIYEQYFGPGTRLTVT.

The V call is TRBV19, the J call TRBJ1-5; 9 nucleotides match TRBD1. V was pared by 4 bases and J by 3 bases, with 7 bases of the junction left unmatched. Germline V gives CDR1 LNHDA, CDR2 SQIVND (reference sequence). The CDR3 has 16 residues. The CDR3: CASSTQGAGHNQPQHF. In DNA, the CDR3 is TGTGCCAGTAGTACACAGGGGGCTGGTCACAATCAGCCCCAGCATTTT.